This record looks at one T cell receptor (beta chain) sequence and its context. Its cognate antigen is unknown. In the same sample, other DNA sequences code for this CDR3. In germline, CDR1 is MGHDK, CDR2 SYGVNS. Trimming removed 3 bases from V and 2 bases from J, with 8 bases in between. The CDR3 contains 13 residues. Clones were sequenced by immunoSEQ multiplex PCR, and TCRdb holds only the in-frame ones, with some missing. Here the sample spans around 2,100,000 clones, approximately 95% being singletons. CD45RO-negative CD8 cells positively selected for CCR7 made up the naive population, which excluded terminally differentiated effector memory CD45RA+ cells. The data originate from a study of shared clonotypes between healthy human individuals. Whole-study context: CD4 naive and CD4 memory each took three plates per donor, while CD8 naive took two and CD8 memory one. General observations from the study: What naive subsets generally showed was a larger estimated richness than memory subsets showed.

The rearrangement joins TRBV25-1 to TRBJ2-7, with D perhaps TRBD1 or TRBD2 (5 bases each). The receptor was derived from a man younger than 30 in good health. The sequencing input was naive CD8+ T cells sorted from blood. The CDR3 region has the DNA TGTGCCAGCAGTGAGGGGGTAACCTACGAGCAGTACTTC. This encodes CASSEGVTYEQYF.